A selection of T cell receptor beta chains follows, all from one sample in a study of shared clonotypes between healthy human individuals. The repertoire was sequenced with immunoSEQ multiplex PCR; TCRdb's copy has only in-frame clones and lacks some. The sample includes about 2.4 million clones, under 95% of them seen just once. Sequenced material: naive CD4+ T cells from PBMCs. Receptor source: a man in his late teens or twenties in good health. Some clones in this sample may be carry-over from other donors' samples. The CDR3 runs from the conserved cysteine through the conserved F or W. D genes are given only for firm matches.

V gene	J gene	D gene	CDR3 protein
TRBV28	TRBJ2-7	.	CASSSTIYEQYF
TRBV7-8	TRBJ1-4	.	CASSYVRDYNEKLFF
TRBV28	TRBJ2-7	TRBD1	CASSMGQTYEQYF
TRBV5-1	TRBJ2-1	TRBD1	CASSRDRPRRGEQFF
TRBV28	TRBJ1-5	.	CASTVVGEFSNQPQHF
TRBV6-6	TRBJ1-5	.	CASRRDTKDQPQHF
TRBV2	TRBJ1-1	.	CATATRTEAFF
TRBV6-6	TRBJ2-2	TRBD1	CASSPPRQGPGELFF
TRBV5-1	TRBJ2-5	TRBD1	CASSTGTGGFETQYF
TRBV2	TRBJ1-4	.	CASSRDTANEKLFF
TRBV5-5	TRBJ1-3	.	CASSSTSSSGNTIYF
TRBV6-5	TRBJ2-2	TRBD1	CAKKDRGPNTGELFF
TRBV6-1	TRBJ2-7	TRBD1	CASSASGQAVSYEQYF
TRBV7-6	TRBJ2-5	TRBD1	CASSPAGGRETQYF
TRBV7-9	TRBJ1-1	.	CASSFTGINTEAFF
TRBV4-1	TRBJ2-5	.	CASSQDPGDDQETQYF
TRBV19	TRBJ2-4	.	CASSIDRLNIQYF
TRBV5-6	TRBJ1-3	TRBD1	CASSLAPGQSGNTIYF
TRBV28	TRBJ2-7	TRBD2	CASLTSGNEQYF
TRBV7-9	TRBJ2-4	TRBD2	CASSLVPSGSQNIQYF
TRBV18	TRBJ1-2	TRBD1	CASSPQGQGALGYTF
TRBV6-4	TRBJ2-7	TRBD2	CASRVLGGRIVNEQYF
TRBV7-2	TRBJ2-2	.	CASSLLGLENTGELFF
TRBV14	TRBJ1-2	TRBD1	CASSLGQGFYGYTF
TRBV19	TRBJ2-2	.	CASTATVLTGELFF
TRBV9	TRBJ2-7	.	CASSVETGGSAYEQYF
TRBV4-2	TRBJ2-3	.	CASRTQLRGTDTQYF
TRBV18	TRBJ2-2	.	CASHYIGIGSGELFF
TRBV9	TRBJ2-1	.	CASSRSGNEQFF
TRBV19	TRBJ2-7	.	CASSTRGGDSYEQYF
TRBV5-6	TRBJ2-5	.	CASSFFRGWETQYF
TRBV7-9	TRBJ2-7	TRBD2	CASSLAGGNEQYF
TRBV6-1	TRBJ1-4	.	CASSAGPNEKLFF
TRBV10-3	TRBJ2-3	TRBD2	CAISYTSGERDTQYF
TRBV5-6	TRBJ2-6	.	CASSWRFSGANVLTF
TRBV10-3	TRBJ2-7	.	CAIGQLVYPYEQYF
TRBV7-9	TRBJ1-1	.	CASSLAPANDEAFF
TRBV7-2	TRBJ2-5	TRBD2	CASSSRTSGLGTQYF
TRBV7-9	TRBJ2-3	.	CASSTRLADTQYF
TRBV18	TRBJ2-6	TRBD2	CASQKTGGYTSGANVLTF
TRBV7-2	TRBJ1-1	.	CASSLVVRGEAFF
TRBV9	TRBJ1-1	.	CASSVDRYSTEAFF
TRBV2	TRBJ1-4	TRBD1	CASNRGNEKLFF
TRBV28	TRBJ1-5	.	CASSLGQGSLPQHF
TRBV5-4	TRBJ2-3	.	CASSLPADTQYF
TRBV15	TRBJ2-1	TRBD2	CATSRDPPGGGSYNEQFF
TRBV6-6	TRBJ1-3	TRBD1	CASMGTARSGNTIYF
TRBV28	TRBJ1-2	.	CASSSGRDWRGYTF
TRBV5-1	TRBJ2-1	TRBD1	CASSSTTGGDEQFF
TRBV28	TRBJ1-1	.	CASGPPTEAFF
TRBV12-5	TRBJ2-7	TRBD2	CASGLDPSGTGEQYF
TRBV10-3	TRBJ2-2	TRBD2	CAARSVGEGANTGELFF
TRBV28	TRBJ2-7	TRBD1	CASSLTGGRHEQYF
TRBV4-1	TRBJ2-7	.	CASSQVRSSYEQYF
TRBV2	TRBJ2-3	.	CASSVTDTQYF
TRBV6-1	TRBJ2-5	TRBD1	CASSETQGARETQYF
TRBV7-2	TRBJ2-7	TRBD2	CASMPGLAGDREQYF